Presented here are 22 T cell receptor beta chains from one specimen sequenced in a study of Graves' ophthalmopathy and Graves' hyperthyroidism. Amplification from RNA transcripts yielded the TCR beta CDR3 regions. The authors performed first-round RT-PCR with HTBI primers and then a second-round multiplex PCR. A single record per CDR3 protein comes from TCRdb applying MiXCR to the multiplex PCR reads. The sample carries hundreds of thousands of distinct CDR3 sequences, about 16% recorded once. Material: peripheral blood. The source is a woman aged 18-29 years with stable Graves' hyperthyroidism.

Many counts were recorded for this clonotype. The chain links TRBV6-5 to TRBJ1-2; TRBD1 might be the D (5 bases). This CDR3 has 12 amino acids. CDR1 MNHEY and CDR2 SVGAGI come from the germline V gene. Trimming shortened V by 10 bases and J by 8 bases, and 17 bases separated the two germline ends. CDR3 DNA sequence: TGTGCCACAACCCAGGCGCAGGGCGGCTACACCTTC. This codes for CATTQAQGGYTF.

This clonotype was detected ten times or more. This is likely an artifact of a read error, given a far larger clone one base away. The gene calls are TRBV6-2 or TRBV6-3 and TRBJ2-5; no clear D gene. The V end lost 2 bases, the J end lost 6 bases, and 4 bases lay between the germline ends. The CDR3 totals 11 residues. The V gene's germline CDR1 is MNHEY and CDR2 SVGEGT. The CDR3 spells CASSYGQTQYF. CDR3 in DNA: TGTGCCAGCAGTTACGGGCAGACCCAGTACTTC.

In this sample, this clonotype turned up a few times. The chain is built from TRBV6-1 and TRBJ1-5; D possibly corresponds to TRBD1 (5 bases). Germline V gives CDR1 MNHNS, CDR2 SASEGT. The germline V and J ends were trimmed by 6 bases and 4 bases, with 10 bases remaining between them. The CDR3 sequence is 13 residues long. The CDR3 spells CASRGRVNQPQHF. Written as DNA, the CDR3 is TGTGCCAGCAGGGGCAGGGTTAATCAGCCCCAGCATTTT.

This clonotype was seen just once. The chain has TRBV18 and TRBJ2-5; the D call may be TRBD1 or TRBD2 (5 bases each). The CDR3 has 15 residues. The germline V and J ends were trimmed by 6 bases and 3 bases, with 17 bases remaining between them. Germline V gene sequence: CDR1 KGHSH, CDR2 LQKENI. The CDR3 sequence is CASSRAPGTKETQYF. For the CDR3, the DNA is TGTGCCAGCTCTCGCGCCCCCGGGACGAAAGAGACCCAGTACTTC.

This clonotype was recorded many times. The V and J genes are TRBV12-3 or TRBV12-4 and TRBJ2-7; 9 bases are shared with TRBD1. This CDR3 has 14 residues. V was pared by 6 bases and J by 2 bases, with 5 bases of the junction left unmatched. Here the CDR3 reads CASRTGQGTYEQYF. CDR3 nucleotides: TGTGCCAGCAGGACGGGACAGGGAACCTACGAGCAGTACTTC.

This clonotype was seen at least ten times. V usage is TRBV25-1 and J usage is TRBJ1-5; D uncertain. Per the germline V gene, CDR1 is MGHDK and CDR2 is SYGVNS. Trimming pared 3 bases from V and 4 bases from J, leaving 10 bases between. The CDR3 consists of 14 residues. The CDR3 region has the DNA TGTGCCAGCAGTGACGGGGAGGGAAATCAGCCCCAGCATTTT. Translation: CASSDGEGNQPQHF.

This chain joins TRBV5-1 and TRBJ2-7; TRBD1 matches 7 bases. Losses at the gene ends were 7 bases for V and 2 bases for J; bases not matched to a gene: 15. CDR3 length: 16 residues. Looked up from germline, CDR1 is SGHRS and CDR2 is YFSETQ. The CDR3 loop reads CASPWAQTGPTYEQYF. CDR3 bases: TGCGCCAGCCCTTGGGCCCAGACAGGGCCAACCTACGAGCAGTACTTC. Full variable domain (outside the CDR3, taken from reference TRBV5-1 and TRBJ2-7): KAGVTQTPRYLIKTRGQQVTLSCSPISGHRSVSWYQQTPGQGLQFLFEYFSETQRNKGNFPGRFSGRQFSNSRSEMNVSTLELGDSALYLCASPWAQTGPTYEQYFGPGTRLTVT.

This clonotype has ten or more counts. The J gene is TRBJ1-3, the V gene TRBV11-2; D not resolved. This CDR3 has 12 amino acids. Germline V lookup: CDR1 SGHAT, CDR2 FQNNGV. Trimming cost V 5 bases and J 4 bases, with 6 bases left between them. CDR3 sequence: CASSIGGNTIYF. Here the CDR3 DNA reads TGTGCCAGCAGCATAGGGGGAAACACCATATATTTT.

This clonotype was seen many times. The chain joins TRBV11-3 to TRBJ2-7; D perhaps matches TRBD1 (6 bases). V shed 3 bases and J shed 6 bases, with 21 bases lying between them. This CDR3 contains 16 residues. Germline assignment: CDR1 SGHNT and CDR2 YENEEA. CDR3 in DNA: TGTGCCAGCAGCTTTACAGGGCTTGCTAACTCGGGCGAGCAGTACTTC. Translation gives CASSFTGLANSGEQYF.

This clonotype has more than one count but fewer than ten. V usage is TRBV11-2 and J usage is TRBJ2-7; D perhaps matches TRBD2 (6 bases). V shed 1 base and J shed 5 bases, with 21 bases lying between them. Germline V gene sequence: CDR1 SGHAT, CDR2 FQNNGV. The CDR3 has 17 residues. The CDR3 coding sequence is TGTGCCAGCAGCTTAGGCGGCAGCTGGGGGTCGGGAGACGAGCAGTACTTC. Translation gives CASSLGGSWGSGDEQYF.

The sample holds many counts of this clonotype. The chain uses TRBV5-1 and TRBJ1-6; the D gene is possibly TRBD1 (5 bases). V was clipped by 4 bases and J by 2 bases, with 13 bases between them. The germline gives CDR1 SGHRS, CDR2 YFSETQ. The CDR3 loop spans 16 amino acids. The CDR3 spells CASSLRQYPYNSPLHF. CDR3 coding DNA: TGCGCCAGCAGCCTACGACAGTACCCCTATAATTCACCCCTCCACTTT.

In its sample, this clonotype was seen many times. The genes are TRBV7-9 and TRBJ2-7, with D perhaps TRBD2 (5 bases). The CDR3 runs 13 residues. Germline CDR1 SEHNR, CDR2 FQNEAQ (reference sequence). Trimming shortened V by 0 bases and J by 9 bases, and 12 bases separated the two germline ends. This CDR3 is CASSLAPSQSQYF. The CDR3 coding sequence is TGTGCCAGCAGCTTAGCTCCTAGCCAGTCGCAGTACTTC.

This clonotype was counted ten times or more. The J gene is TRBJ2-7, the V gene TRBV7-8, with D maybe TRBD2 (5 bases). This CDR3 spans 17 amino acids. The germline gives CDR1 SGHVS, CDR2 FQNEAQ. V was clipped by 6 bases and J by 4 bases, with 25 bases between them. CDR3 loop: CASSPGRRQSEVYEQYF. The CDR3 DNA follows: TGTGCCAGCAGTCCTGGACGGAGGCAGTCCGAAGTTTACGAGCAGTACTTC.

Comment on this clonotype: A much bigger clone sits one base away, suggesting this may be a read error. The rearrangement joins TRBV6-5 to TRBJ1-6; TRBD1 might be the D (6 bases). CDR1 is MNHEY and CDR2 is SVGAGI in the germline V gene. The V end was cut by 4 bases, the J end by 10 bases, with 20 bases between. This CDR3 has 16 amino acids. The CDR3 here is CASSFPLGGAGSPLHF. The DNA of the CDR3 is TGTGCCAGCAGTTTCCCCCTGGGGGGCGCGGGATCACCCCTCCACTTT.

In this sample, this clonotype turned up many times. DNA for the CDR3: TGTGCCAGCAGTGAAGAGGGCAGGGAGTATGGCTACACCTTC. Translating it yields CASSEEGREYGYTF. The rearrangement joins TRBV2 to TRBJ1-2, with D perhaps TRBD1 (5 bases). The V gene's germline CDR1 is SNHLY and CDR2 FYNNEI. Trimming took 1 base from V and 5 from J, leaving 11 bases between them. The CDR3 consists of 14 residues.

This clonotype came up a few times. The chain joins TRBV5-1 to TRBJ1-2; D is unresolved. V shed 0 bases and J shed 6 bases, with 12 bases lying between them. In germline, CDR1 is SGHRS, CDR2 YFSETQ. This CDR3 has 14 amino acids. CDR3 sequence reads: CASSLGIPVDGYTF. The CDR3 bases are TGCGCCAGCAGCTTGGGTATCCCGGTGGATGGCTACACCTTC.

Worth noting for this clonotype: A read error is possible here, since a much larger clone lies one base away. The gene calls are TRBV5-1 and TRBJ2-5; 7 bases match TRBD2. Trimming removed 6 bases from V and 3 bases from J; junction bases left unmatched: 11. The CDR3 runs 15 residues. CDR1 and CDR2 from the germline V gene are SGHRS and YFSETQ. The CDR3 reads CASIVLGLPKETQYF. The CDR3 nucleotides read TGCGCCAGCATCGTCCTGGGACTACCCAAAGAGACCCAGTACTTC.

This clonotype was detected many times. Here the CDR3 reads CASSFGREKETQYF. CDR3 sequence (DNA): TGTGCCAGCAGCTTCGGGCGAGAGAAAGAGACCCAGTACTTC. The chain recombines TRBV7-6 with TRBJ2-5; D ambiguous. The CDR3 has 14 residues. The V gene lost 3 bases and the J gene lost 3 bases, with 11 bases spanning the gap. Germline V lookup: CDR1 SGHVS, CDR2 FNYEAQ.

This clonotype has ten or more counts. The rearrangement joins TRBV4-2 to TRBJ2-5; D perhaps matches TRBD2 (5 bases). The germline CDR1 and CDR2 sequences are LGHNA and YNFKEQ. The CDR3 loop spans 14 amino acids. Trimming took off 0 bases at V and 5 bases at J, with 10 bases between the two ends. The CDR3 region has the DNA TGTGCCAGCAGCCAAGATAGGGAGAGGGAGACCCAGTACTTC. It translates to CASSQDRERETQYF.

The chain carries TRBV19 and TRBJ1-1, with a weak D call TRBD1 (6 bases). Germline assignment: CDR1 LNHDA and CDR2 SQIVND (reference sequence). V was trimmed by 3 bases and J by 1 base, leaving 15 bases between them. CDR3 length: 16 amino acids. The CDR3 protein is CASSMIAGAGNTEAFF. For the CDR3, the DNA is TGTGCCAGTAGTATGATAGCAGGGGCCGGGAACACTGAAGCTTTCTTT. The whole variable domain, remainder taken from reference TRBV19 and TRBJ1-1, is DGGITQSPKYLFRKEGQNVTLSCEQNLNHDAMYWYRQDPGQGLRLIYYSQIVNDFQKGDIAEGYSVSREKKESFPLTVTSAQKNPTAFYLCASSMIAGAGNTEAFFGQGTRLTVV.

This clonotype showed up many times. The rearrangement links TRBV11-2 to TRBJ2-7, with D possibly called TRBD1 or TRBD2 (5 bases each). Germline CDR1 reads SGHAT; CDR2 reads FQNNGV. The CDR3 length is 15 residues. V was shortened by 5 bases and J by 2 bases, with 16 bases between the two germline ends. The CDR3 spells CASSTPGTRTYEQYF. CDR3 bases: TGTGCCAGCAGCACCCCCGGGACCCGAACCTACGAGCAGTACTTC.

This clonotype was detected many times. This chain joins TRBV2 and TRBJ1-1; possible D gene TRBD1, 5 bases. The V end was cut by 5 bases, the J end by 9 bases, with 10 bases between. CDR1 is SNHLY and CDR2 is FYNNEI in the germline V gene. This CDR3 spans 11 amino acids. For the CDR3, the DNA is TGTGCCAGCAGTCAGGGTGACCAAGCTTTCTTT. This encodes CASSQGDQAFF.